The rows below give T cell receptor beta chains drawn from one sample of a study of blood T cells in healthy people across ages. TCRdb processed the 5' RACE reads anew with MiXCR; each CDR3 protein has one entry. The sample carries about 800,000 distinct CDR3 sequences, roughly 25% recorded once. Another study also made use of these data, one on T cells of mothers and their children.

Input material: blood. The receptors shown here come from a boy aged 10-17 years in good health. Each CDR3 is given with its conserved first and last residue. A D gene is named only where the DNA matches it firmly. Size is omitted from some rows. Given values are once, few, many or a class for expanded clones.

clone_size: few; v_call: TRBV15; j_call: TRBJ1-1; d_call: NA; cdr3_nt: TGTGCCACCAGCAGAGATCCTACAAAAGCTTTCTTT; cdr3_aa: CATSRDPTKAFF
clone_size: NA; v_call: TRBV28; j_call: TRBJ2-1; d_call: NA; cdr3_nt: TGTGCCAGCAGTTTATGGTACATCGGGACGGGGTCGAACAATGAGCAGTTCTTC; cdr3_aa: CASSLWYIGTGSNNEQFF
clone_size: NA; v_call: TRBV4-1; j_call: TRBJ1-4; d_call: NA; cdr3_nt: TGCGCCAGCAGCCAAGGGACAGTCCTGCTGGAAAAACTGTTTTTT; cdr3_aa: CASSQGTVLLEKLFF
clone_size: NA; v_call: TRBV20-1; j_call: TRBJ2-1; d_call: TRBD2; cdr3_nt: TGCAGTGCTAGGAGCGGACTAGCGTTGAGCTCCTACAATGAGCAGTTCTTC; cdr3_aa: CSARSGLALSSYNEQFF
clone_size: few; v_call: TRBV5-1; j_call: TRBJ1-2; d_call: NA; cdr3_nt: TGCGCCAGCAGCTCGTCGGGGGCCTCTAACTATGGCTACACCTTC; cdr3_aa: CASSSSGASNYGYTF
clone_size: NA; v_call: TRBV11-2; j_call: TRBJ2-5; d_call: TRBD2; cdr3_nt: TGTGCCAGCAGCTTAGCTCAGCGGGAGTTAGGAGAGACCCAGTACTTC; cdr3_aa: CASSLAQRELGETQYF
clone_size: few; v_call: TRBV7-2; j_call: TRBJ2-4; d_call: NA; cdr3_nt: TGTGCCAGCAGCTTAGTCTCAGGGGCAGCCAAAAACATTCAGTACTTC; cdr3_aa: CASSLVSGAAKNIQYF
clone_size: NA; v_call: TRBV19; j_call: TRBJ2-7; d_call: NA; cdr3_nt: TGTGCCAGTAAGGCCGCGCTAGATTCCTACGAGCAGTACTTC; cdr3_aa: CASKAALDSYEQYF
clone_size: few; v_call: TRBV6-2/TRBV6-3; j_call: TRBJ2-5; d_call: TRBD2; cdr3_nt: TGTGCCAGCAGTTATTCGAAGCGGGACTGGGAGACCCAGTACTTC; cdr3_aa: CASSYSKRDWETQYF
clone_size: NA; v_call: TRBV14; j_call: TRBJ2-7; d_call: TRBD2; cdr3_nt: TGTGCCAGCAGCCAAGCGTGGGGGGGACTAAAACACTACGAGCAGTACTTC; cdr3_aa: CASSQAWGGLKHYEQYF
clone_size: few; v_call: TRBV28; j_call: TRBJ2-1; d_call: TRBD2; cdr3_nt: TGTGCCAGCAGTGCAGACCAGGGAGGGTTGTACAATGAGCAGTTCTTC; cdr3_aa: CASSADQGGLYNEQFF
clone_size: few; v_call: TRBV5-1; j_call: TRBJ1-1; d_call: NA; cdr3_nt: TGCGCCAGCAGCGATACGGACGGGTTGAACACTGAAGCTTTCTTT; cdr3_aa: CASSDTDGLNTEAFF
clone_size: NA; v_call: TRBV12-3/TRBV12-4; j_call: TRBJ2-5; d_call: NA; cdr3_nt: TGTGCCAGCAGTTTTATAGACTCCCAAGAGACCCAGTACTTC; cdr3_aa: CASSFIDSQETQYF
clone_size: NA; v_call: TRBV10-3; j_call: TRBJ2-7; d_call: TRBD1; cdr3_nt: TGTGCCATCAGTACAGGGGATGAGTACGAGCAGTACTTC; cdr3_aa: CAISTGDEYEQYF
clone_size: NA; v_call: TRBV25-1; j_call: TRBJ1-1; d_call: NA; cdr3_nt: TGTGCCAGCAGTGAATCCTTGGCAGGGAACACTGAAGCTTTCTTT; cdr3_aa: CASSESLAGNTEAFF
clone_size: NA; v_call: TRBV4-1; j_call: TRBJ1-2; d_call: NA; cdr3_nt: TGCGCCAGCAGCCAAGATGGCCAGGTCGCGAATGGCTACACCTTC; cdr3_aa: CASSQDGQVANGYTF
clone_size: few; v_call: TRBV20-1; j_call: TRBJ2-7; d_call: NA; cdr3_nt: TGCAGTGCTTGGGATAAAGTCGAGGAGCAGTACTTC; cdr3_aa: CSAWDKVEEQYF
clone_size: NA; v_call: TRBV6-2/TRBV6-3; j_call: TRBJ2-6; d_call: NA; cdr3_nt: TGTGCCACCAAGGAGGTGCCCTTCAGCTCTGGGGCCAACGTCCTGACTTTC; cdr3_aa: CATKEVPFSSGANVLTF
clone_size: NA; v_call: TRBV15; j_call: TRBJ2-2; d_call: NA; cdr3_nt: TGTGCCACGAACACTGGACAGTCGAGCGGGGAGCTGTTTTTT; cdr3_aa: CATNTGQSSGELFF
clone_size: NA; v_call: TRBV30; j_call: TRBJ2-3; d_call: NA; cdr3_nt: TGTGCCTGGAGTAGGGGTAGCCCCGATACGCAGTATTTT; cdr3_aa: CAWSRGSPDTQYF
clone_size: NA; v_call: TRBV12-3/TRBV12-4; j_call: TRBJ1-2; d_call: NA; cdr3_nt: TGTGCCAGCACCCAAACAGGGACCTATGGCTACACCTTC; cdr3_aa: CASTQTGTYGYTF
clone_size: NA; v_call: TRBV15; j_call: TRBJ2-7; d_call: NA; cdr3_nt: TGTGCCACCGGGAGCGGAGTCTCCTACGAGCAGTACTTC; cdr3_aa: CATGSGVSYEQYF
clone_size: NA; v_call: TRBV3-1; j_call: TRBJ2-2; d_call: NA; cdr3_nt: TGTGCCAGCAGCCGTAAATTTCCTGAGGGCGGGGAGCTGTTTTTT; cdr3_aa: CASSRKFPEGGELFF
clone_size: few; v_call: TRBV18; j_call: TRBJ2-3; d_call: NA; cdr3_nt: TGTGCCAGCTCTCCAGACCGACTCAGAGATACGCAGTATTTT; cdr3_aa: CASSPDRLRDTQYF
clone_size: few; v_call: TRBV7-9; j_call: TRBJ2-3; d_call: NA; cdr3_nt: TGTGCCACACGGACTGGGACAGATACGCAGTATTTT; cdr3_aa: CATRTGTDTQYF
clone_size: few; v_call: TRBV28; j_call: TRBJ2-7; d_call: NA; cdr3_nt: TGTGCCAGCAGTCGCTCAAAATTACCCAGGGGCCCAAGCTCCTACGAGCAGTACTTC; cdr3_aa: CASSRSKLPRGPSSYEQYF
clone_size: NA; v_call: TRBV14; j_call: TRBJ1-1; d_call: NA; cdr3_nt: TGTGCCAGCACGATCAACCCGGGACGGATGAACACTGAAGCTTTCTTT; cdr3_aa: CASTINPGRMNTEAFF
clone_size: NA; v_call: TRBV9; j_call: TRBJ2-7; d_call: TRBD2; cdr3_nt: TGTGCCAGCAGCGTGACTAGCGGACACTACGAGCAGTACTTC; cdr3_aa: CASSVTSGHYEQYF
clone_size: few; v_call: TRBV29-1; j_call: TRBJ2-7; d_call: NA; cdr3_nt: TGCAGCGTTGAAGAGGGCATAACCTACGAGCAGTACTTC; cdr3_aa: CSVEEGITYEQYF
clone_size: NA; v_call: TRBV3-1; j_call: TRBJ1-6; d_call: NA; cdr3_nt: TGTGCCAGCACGGAGAAGCTGGGACGGAGCTCCTATAATTCACCCCTCCACTTT; cdr3_aa: CASTEKLGRSSYNSPLHF
clone_size: NA; v_call: TRBV6-6; j_call: TRBJ1-1; d_call: NA; cdr3_nt: TGTGCCAGCAGTACCTCCTTGGCGAACACTGAAGCTTTCTTT; cdr3_aa: CASSTSLANTEAFF
clone_size: few; v_call: TRBV4-2; j_call: TRBJ1-4; d_call: NA; cdr3_nt: TGTGCCAGCAGCCAAGATCCTGGGACAGAAAAACTGTTTTTT; cdr3_aa: CASSQDPGTEKLFF
clone_size: few; v_call: TRBV30; j_call: TRBJ1-6; d_call: TRBD1; cdr3_nt: TGTGCCTGGAGAGCGCCAGACAGGGGCTCACGCTCACCCCTCCACTTT; cdr3_aa: CAWRAPDRGSRSPLHF
clone_size: many; v_call: TRBV7-2; j_call: TRBJ1-1; d_call: NA; cdr3_nt: TGTGCCAGCAGCCGTGGGGGTGACACTGAAGCTTTCTTT; cdr3_aa: CASSRGGDTEAFF
clone_size: few; v_call: TRBV7-3; j_call: TRBJ2-2; d_call: TRBD2; cdr3_nt: TGTGCCAGCAGCAATAGCGGGGGGGCCGAAACCGGGGAGCTGTTTTTT; cdr3_aa: CASSNSGGAETGELFF
clone_size: NA; v_call: TRBV9; j_call: TRBJ2-7; d_call: NA; cdr3_nt: TGTGCCAGCAGCCCATGGAAGAACCAGGGCGAGCAGTACTTC; cdr3_aa: CASSPWKNQGEQYF
clone_size: few; v_call: TRBV12-3/TRBV12-4; j_call: TRBJ2-7; d_call: NA; cdr3_nt: TGTGCCAGCAGTTTTCGGGGGTCAACCTGCGAGCAGTACTTC; cdr3_aa: CASSFRGSTCEQYF
clone_size: NA; v_call: TRBV12-3/TRBV12-4; j_call: TRBJ2-1; d_call: NA; cdr3_nt: TGTGCCAGCGTTGATAGAAATGAGCAGTTCTTC; cdr3_aa: CASVDRNEQFF
clone_size: many; v_call: TRBV7-2; j_call: TRBJ1-2; d_call: NA; cdr3_nt: TGTGCCAGCAGCTTAGTCCCGGGAAGTGACCAACGCTACACCTTC; cdr3_aa: CASSLVPGSDQRYTF
clone_size: NA; v_call: TRBV20-1; j_call: TRBJ2-5; d_call: NA; cdr3_nt: TGCAGTGCCAGGAGAAGTCAAGAGACCCAGTACTTC; cdr3_aa: CSARRSQETQYF